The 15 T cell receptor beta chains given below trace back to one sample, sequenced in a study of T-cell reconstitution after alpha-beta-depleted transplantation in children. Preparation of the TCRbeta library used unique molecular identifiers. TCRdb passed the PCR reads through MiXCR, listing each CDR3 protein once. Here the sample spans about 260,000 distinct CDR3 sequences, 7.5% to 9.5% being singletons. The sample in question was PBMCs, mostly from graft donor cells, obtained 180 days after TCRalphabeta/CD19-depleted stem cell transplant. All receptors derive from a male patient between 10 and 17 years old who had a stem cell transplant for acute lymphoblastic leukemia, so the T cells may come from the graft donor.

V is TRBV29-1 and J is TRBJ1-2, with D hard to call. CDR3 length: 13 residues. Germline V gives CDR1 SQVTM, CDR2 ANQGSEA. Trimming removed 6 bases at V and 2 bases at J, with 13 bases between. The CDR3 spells CSVPLTPNYGYTF. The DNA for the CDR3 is TGCAGCGTCCCTTTGACACCGAACTATGGCTACACCTTC.

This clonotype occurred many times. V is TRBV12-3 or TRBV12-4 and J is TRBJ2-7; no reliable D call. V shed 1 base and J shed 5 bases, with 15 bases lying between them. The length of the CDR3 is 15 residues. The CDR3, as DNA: TGTGCCAGCAGTTTAGTGGGCCTGTGGAAAGACGAGCAGTACTTC. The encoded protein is CASSLVGLWKDEQYF.

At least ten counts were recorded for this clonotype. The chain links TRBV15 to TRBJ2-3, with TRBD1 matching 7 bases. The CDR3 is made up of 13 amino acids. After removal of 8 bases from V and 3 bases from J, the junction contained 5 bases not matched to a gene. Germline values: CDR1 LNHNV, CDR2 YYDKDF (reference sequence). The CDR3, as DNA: TGTGCCACCCGCGACAGGGCGACAGATACGCAGTATTTT. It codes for CATRDRATDTQYF.

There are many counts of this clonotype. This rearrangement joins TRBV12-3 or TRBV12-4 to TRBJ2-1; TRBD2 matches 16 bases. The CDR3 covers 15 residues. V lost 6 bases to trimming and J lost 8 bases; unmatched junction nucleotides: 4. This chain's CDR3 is CASRGLAGGPDEQFF. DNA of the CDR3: TGTGCCAGCAGGGGACTAGCGGGAGGGCCCGATGAGCAGTTCTTC.

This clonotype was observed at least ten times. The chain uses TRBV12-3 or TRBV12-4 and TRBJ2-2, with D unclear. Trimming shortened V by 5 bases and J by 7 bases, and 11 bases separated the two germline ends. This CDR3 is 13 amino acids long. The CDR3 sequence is CASSLLPGGELFF. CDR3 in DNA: TGTGCCAGCAGTCTTCTTCCCGGCGGGGAGCTGTTTTTT.

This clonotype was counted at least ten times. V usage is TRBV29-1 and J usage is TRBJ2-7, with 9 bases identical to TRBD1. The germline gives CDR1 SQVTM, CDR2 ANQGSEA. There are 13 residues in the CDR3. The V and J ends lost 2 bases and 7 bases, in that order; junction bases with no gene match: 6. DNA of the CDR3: TGCAGCGTTGAAAGCGGGACAGGGACAGAGCAGTACTTC. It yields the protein CSVESGTGTEQYF.

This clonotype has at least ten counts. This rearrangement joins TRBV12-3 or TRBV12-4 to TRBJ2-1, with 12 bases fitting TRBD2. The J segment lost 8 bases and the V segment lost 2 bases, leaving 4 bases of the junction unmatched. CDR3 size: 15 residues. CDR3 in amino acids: CASSLTSGGSHEQFF. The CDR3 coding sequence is TGTGCCAGCAGTTTAACTAGCGGGGGGAGCCATGAGCAGTTCTTC.

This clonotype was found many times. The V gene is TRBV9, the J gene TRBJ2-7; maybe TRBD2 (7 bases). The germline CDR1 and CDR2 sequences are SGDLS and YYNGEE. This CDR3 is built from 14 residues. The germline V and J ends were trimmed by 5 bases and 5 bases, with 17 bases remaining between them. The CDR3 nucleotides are TGTGCCAGCAGTTTGGGGGGGGCAGGGGACGAGCAGTACTTC. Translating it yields CASSLGGAGDEQYF.

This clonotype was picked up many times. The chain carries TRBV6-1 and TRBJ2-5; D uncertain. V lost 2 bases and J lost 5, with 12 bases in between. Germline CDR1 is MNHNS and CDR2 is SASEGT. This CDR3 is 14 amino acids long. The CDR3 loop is CASSELYPKETQYF. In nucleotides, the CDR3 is TGTGCCAGCAGTGAACTGTACCCTAAGGAGACCCAGTACTTC.

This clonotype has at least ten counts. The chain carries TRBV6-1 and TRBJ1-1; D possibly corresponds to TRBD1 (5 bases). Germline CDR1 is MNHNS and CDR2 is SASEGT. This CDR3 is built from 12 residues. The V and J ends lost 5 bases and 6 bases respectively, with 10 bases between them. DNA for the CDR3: TGTGCCAGCAGTTGGGACCGGTCTGAAGCTTTCTTT. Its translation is CASSWDRSEAFF.

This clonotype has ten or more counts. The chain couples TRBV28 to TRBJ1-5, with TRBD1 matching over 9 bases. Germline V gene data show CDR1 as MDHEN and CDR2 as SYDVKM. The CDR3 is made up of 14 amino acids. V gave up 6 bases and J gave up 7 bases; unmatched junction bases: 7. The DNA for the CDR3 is TGTGCCAGCAGAGGGACAGGGTTTCGGCAGCCCCAGCATTTT. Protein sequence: CASRGTGFRQPQHF.

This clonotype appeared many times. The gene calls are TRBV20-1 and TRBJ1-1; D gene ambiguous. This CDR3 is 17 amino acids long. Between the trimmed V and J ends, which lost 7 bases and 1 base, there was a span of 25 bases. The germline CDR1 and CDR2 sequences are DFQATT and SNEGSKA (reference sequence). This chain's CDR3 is CSVVLFFRSVENTEAFF. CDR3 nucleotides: TGCAGTGTAGTGTTATTTTTTAGATCGGTGGAGAACACTGAAGCTTTCTTT.

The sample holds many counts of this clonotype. This CDR3 is CASASRAGGTDTQYF. The CDR3 nucleotides read TGTGCCAGCGCGTCCCGGGCAGGGGGCACAGATACGCAGTATTTT. The chain uses TRBV6-1 and TRBJ2-3, with D perhaps TRBD1 (6 bases). The CDR3 is 15 residues long. Looked up from germline, CDR1 is MNHNS and CDR2 is SASEGT. The V and J ends lost 8 bases and 1 base respectively, with 16 bases between them.

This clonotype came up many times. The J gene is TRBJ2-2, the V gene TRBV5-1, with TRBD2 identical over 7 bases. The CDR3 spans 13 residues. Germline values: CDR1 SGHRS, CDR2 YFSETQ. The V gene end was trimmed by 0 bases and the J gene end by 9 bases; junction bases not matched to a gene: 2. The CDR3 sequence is CASSLAGGWELFF. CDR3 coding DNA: TGCGCCAGCAGCTTGGCGGGAGGTTGGGAGCTGTTTTTT. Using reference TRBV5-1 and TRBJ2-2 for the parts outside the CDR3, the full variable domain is KAGVTQTPRYLIKTRGQQVTLSCSPISGHRSVSWYQQTPGQGLQFLFEYFSETQRNKGNFPGRFSGRQFSNSRSEMNVSTLELGDSALYLCASSLAGGWELFFGEGSRLTVL.

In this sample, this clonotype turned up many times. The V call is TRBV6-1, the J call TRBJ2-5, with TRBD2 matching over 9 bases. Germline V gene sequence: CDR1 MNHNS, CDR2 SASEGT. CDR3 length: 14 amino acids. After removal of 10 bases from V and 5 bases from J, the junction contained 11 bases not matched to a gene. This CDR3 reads CATSLAGVRETQYF. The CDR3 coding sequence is TGTGCCACCTCATTAGCGGGAGTCCGGGAGACCCAGTACTTC.